The text below deals with one T cell receptor (beta chain). In the naive CD8 group, cells lacked CD45RO and were positively selected for CCR7, so terminally differentiated effector memory CD45RA+ cells were left out. This table comes from immunoSEQ multiplex PCR, and its TCRdb copy is limited to in-frame clones, with some not included. The table has roughly 590,000 clones, just under 97% seen once. The CDR3 loop spans 17 amino acids. V was pared by 4 bases and J by 6 bases, with 22 bases between. Germline V gene sequence: CDR1 MNHEY, CDR2 SMNVEV (reference sequence). This sample is drawn from a study of shared clonotypes between healthy human individuals.

The sequence was obtained from a woman under 40 in good health. The chain is built from TRBV27 and TRBJ2-1; TRBD1 is a possible D gene (6 bases). The sequencing sample was made of naive CD8+ T cells sorted from blood. CDR3: CASSYHPAGVDGNEQFF. CDR3 sequence (DNA): TGTGCCAGCAGTTACCACCCGGCAGGGGTAGATGGCAATGAGCAGTTCTTC.